Each of the 13 T cell receptor beta chains below was sequenced from the same sample in a study of blood T cells in healthy people across ages. Through a sample-barcoded 5' primer and a J-beta primer mix, a second PCR was run for roughly 7 to 11 cycles. MiXCR, applied by TCRdb to the 5' RACE reads, yields one record per CDR3 protein. The sample includes roughly 2 million distinct CDR3 sequences, approximately 50% seen only once; the top ten take 2.1%. Source material: blood. The receptors derive from a woman aged 35 to 49 in good health.

V gene TRBV21-1 combines with J gene TRBJ1-4; the listed D gene, TRBD1, was not tested against the DNA. TRBV21-1 is tagged as a pseudogene. The CDR3 is 15 residues long. CDR3 sequence: CASSTPGQGGEKLFF. As DNA, the CDR3 is TGTGCCAGCAGCACCCCAGGACAGGGCGGTGAAAAACTGTTTTTT.

This sequence joins TRBV5-1 and TRBJ2-3, with 8 bases matching TRBD1. The length of the CDR3 is 16 residues. With 4 bases clipped from V and 0 bases from J, the junction kept 7 bases outside the gene matches. In germline, CDR1 is SGHRS, CDR2 YFSETQ. This chain's CDR3 is CASSLQTGASTDTQYF. CDR3 DNA: TGCGCCAGCAGCCTCCAGACAGGGGCTAGCACAGATACGCAGTATTTT.

This clonotype was seen more than once but under ten times. J is TRBJ2-7 and V is TRBV7-2; 7 nucleotides align to TRBD2. This CDR3 comprises 13 residues. The ends lost 5 bases at V and 7 bases at J; junction bases unmatched: 8. Per the germline V gene, CDR1 is SGHTA and CDR2 is FQGNSA. The CDR3, as DNA: TGTGCCAGCAGCCCCCAGGGAGGGCGGGAGCAGTACTTC. Translation gives CASSPQGGREQYF.

The rearrangement uses TRBV5-1 and TRBJ2-3; 10 nucleotides align to TRBD1. The CDR3 runs to 17 residues. J gave up 4 bases and V 0 bases, and 8 bases lay outside the gene matches. The germline CDR1 and CDR2 sequences are SGHRS and YFSETQ. CDR3 nucleotide sequence: TGCGCCAGCAGCTTGGCTCCTCGACAGGGGGCGTCAGATACGCAGTATTTT. Translation gives CASSLAPRQGASDTQYF.

This clonotype was counted ten times or more. This rearrangement joins TRBV3-1 to TRBJ1-2; 7 nucleotides align to TRBD1. The CDR3 contains 13 residues. Looked up from germline, CDR1 is LGHDT and CDR2 is YNNKEL (reference sequence). Trimming took 6 bases from V and 4 from J; bases not matched to a gene: 5. The CDR3 sequence: CASSRQGSYGYTF. CDR3 sequence (DNA): TGTGCCAGCAGTCGACAGGGTTCCTATGGCTACACCTTC.

This clonotype occurred once. An end of the junction differs from the germline gene, which may be a read error. The V call is TRBV20-1, the J call TRBJ2-1; D gene uncertain. This CDR3 comprises 15 residues. The germline CDR1 and CDR2 sequences are DFQATT and SNEGSKA (reference sequence). This CDR3 is CSARALSFSYKEQFF. For the CDR3, the DNA is TGCAGTGCTCGAGCTTTAAGTTTCTCCTACAAGGAGCAGTTCTTC.

J is TRBJ1-4 and V is TRBV6-5; 8 bases agree with TRBD1. V dropped 5 bases and J dropped 4; count of bases not matched to a gene: 6. The CDR3 runs to 15 residues. Germline CDR1 and CDR2: MNHEY and SVGAGI. The CDR3 reads CASSGRQGFNEKLFF. The CDR3 DNA is TGTGCCAGCAGTGGACGACAGGGGTTTAATGAAAAACTGTTTTTT.

The chain is built from TRBV9 and TRBJ1-5; TRBD1 agrees at 12 bases. There are 15 residues in the CDR3. J was trimmed by 4 bases and V by 3 bases; bases with no gene match: 2. Germline lookup yields CDR1 SGDLS and CDR2 YYNGEE. CDR3 coding DNA: TGTGCCAGCAGCGGGGGACAGGGGGCAAATCAGCCCCAGCATTTT. As protein: CASSGGQGANQPQHF.

The V gene is TRBV12-3 or TRBV12-4, the J gene TRBJ1-4, with 7 positions matching TRBD1. Trimming cost V 8 bases and J 0 bases; bases outside gene matches: 12. The CDR3 has 17 amino acids. The CDR3 DNA sequence: TGTGCCAGCGGACAGGAGGCGCACATTGCAACTAATGAAAAACTGTTTTTT. As protein: CASGQEAHIATNEKLFF.

The chain carries TRBV27 and TRBJ2-7; D may be TRBD1 (6 bases). Gene TRBJ2-5 matches the end of the DNA better, so the J call may be wrong. CDR3 length: 18 amino acids. CDR1 MNHEY and CDR2 SMNVEV come from the germline V gene (reference sequence). In DNA, the CDR3 is TGTGCCAGCATTGGTGGAGGACCCGGACAGTTGGGCGAAGGGACCCAGTACTTC. Its protein product is CASIGGGPGQLGEGTQYF.

This clonotype was observed a handful of times. An end of the junction does not agree with germline; a read error may underlie this. The chain has TRBV14 and TRBJ1-1; D remains unclear. This CDR3 comprises 13 residues. From germline, CDR1 is SGHDN and CDR2 FVKESK. In nucleotides, the CDR3 is TGCGCCAGCAGCCCTAGCATGAACACTGAAGCTTTCTTT. As protein: CASSPSMNTEAFF.

This chain uses TRBV12-3 or TRBV12-4 with TRBJ1-5; D remains unclear. The CDR3 is 13 residues long. Trimming shortened V by 5 bases and J by 5 bases, and 10 bases separated the two germline ends. The CDR3 bases are TGTGCCAGCAGTGTAGGTTGGGATCAGCCCCAGCATTTT. It translates to CASSVGWDQPQHF.

V gene TRBV12-3 or TRBV12-4 combines with J gene TRBJ2-7; 10 bases match TRBD1. Trimming took 3 bases from V and 3 from J; bases not matched to a gene: 2. The CDR3 is made up of 14 amino acids. This chain's CDR3 is CASSFWDRGYEQYF. The CDR3, as DNA: TGTGCCAGCAGTTTTTGGGACAGGGGCTACGAGCAGTACTTC.